This T cell receptor beta chain stems from a study of OX40 agonist ivuxolimab in advanced cancers. Profiling relied on immunoSEQ multiplex PCR, and the TCRdb table lists in-frame clones only, not all of them. The sample has 45,000 to 65,000 clones; approximately 80% are singletons. Deletions cut 5 bases from V and 7 bases from J, with 20 bases between. The CDR3 runs to 15 residues. Germline assignment: CDR1 SGHTA and CDR2 FQGNSA. This clonotype originated in an adult with an advanced solid tumor such as melanoma, head and neck, liver or kidney cancer. The V gene is TRBV7-2, the J gene TRBJ1-2; the D gene is possibly TRBD1 (6 bases). The sample here was CD4+ or CD8+ T cells sorted from blood, taken in a trial of the OX40 agonist ivuxolimab. CDR3 protein: CASSPQDRLGGGYTF. CDR3 nucleotide sequence: TGTGCCAGCAGCCCGCAGGACCGGCTAGGGGGTGGCTACACCTTC.